A single sample is the source of the 25 T cell receptor beta chains below, sequenced in a study of blood T cell repertoires in COVID-19. Using immunoSEQ multiplex PCR, the repertoire was profiled, and TCRdb retains in-frame clones only, with some absent. The table has about 250,000 clones, about 82% seen once. The sample consisted of peripheral blood. The receptors here all came from a woman of 80 years or more with COVID-19, enrolled during active disease.

The chain has TRBV10-2 and TRBJ2-7; 7 bases line up with TRBD2. The CDR3 totals 14 residues. The germline V gene has CDR1 WSHSY and CDR2 SAAADI. V was clipped by 9 bases and J by 4 bases; unmatched bases: 12. The CDR3 DNA is TGCGCCAGGGGACTGGGGGGGGTGGTATACGAGCAGTACGTC. The encoded protein is CARGLGGVVYEQYV.

The chain combines TRBV19 with TRBJ2-2, with TRBD2 as a possible D gene (7 bases). This CDR3 region has 18 residues. The germline CDR1 and CDR2 sequences are LNHDA and SQIVND (reference sequence). With 6 bases removed from V and 2 bases from J, the gap between germline ends came to 22 bases. The chain's CDR3 is CASSPRRAGAVNTGELFF. CDR3 DNA: TGTGCCAGTAGCCCTCGGAGGGCGGGGGCCGTTAACACCGGGGAGCTGTTTTTT. Full variable domain (missing parts from reference TRBV19 and TRBJ2-2): DGGITQSPKYLFRKEGQNVTLSCEQNLNHDAMYWYRQDPGQGLRLIYYSQIVNDFQKGDIAEGYSVSREKKESFPLTVTSAQKNPTAFYLCASSPRRAGAVNTGELFFGEGSRLTVL.

This rearrangement joins TRBV2 to TRBJ1-1; D is unclear. V shed 4 bases and J shed 2 bases, with 8 bases lying between them. The CDR3 has 13 amino acids. From germline, CDR1 is SNHLY and CDR2 FYNNEI. The CDR3 loop is CASSAHRNTEAFF. The CDR3 DNA is TGTGCCAGCAGTGCTCACAGAAACACTGAAGCTTTCTTT.

This sequence joins TRBV7-2 and TRBJ2-3; 10 bases match TRBD2. This CDR3 comprises 17 residues. Germline V gene data show CDR1 as SGHTA and CDR2 as FQGNSA. With V trimmed by 1 base and J by 2 bases, 6 bases remained unmatched. Here the CDR3 DNA reads TGTGCCAGCAGCTTAGTTGTAGCGGGGGGACACACAGATACGCAGTATTTT. It is translated as CASSLVVAGGHTDTQYF.

This chain links TRBV6-2 or TRBV6-3 with TRBJ2-1; 7 bases align to TRBD2. The CDR3 length is 13 residues. The germline CDR1 and CDR2 sequences are MNHEY and SVGEGT. J was trimmed by 8 bases and V by 6 bases; bases with no gene match: 7. The DNA for the CDR3 is TGTGCCAGCAGCCCGTGGGGGGGGGATGAGCAGTTCTTC. Its protein product is CASSPWGGDEQFF.

The V call is TRBV7-8, the J call TRBJ1-1, with D unresolved. With 5 bases removed from V and 1 base from J, the gap between germline ends came to 8 bases. This CDR3 is 13 amino acids long. Germline-derived CDR1 and CDR2 are SGHVS and FQNEAQ. The CDR3 sequence is CASSPQQNTEAFF. The DNA for the CDR3 is TGTGCCAGCAGCCCACAGCAGAACACTGAAGCTTTCTTT.

The chain is built from TRBV5-1 and TRBJ2-7; 7 nucleotides align to TRBD2. The CDR3 consists of 13 residues. Germline V CDR1 and CDR2: SGHRS, YFSETQ. Trimming removed 2 bases from V and 4 bases from J; junction bases left unmatched: 3. The CDR3 DNA is TGCGCCAGCAGCTTACCGGGGGGTTACGAGCAGTACTTC. It is translated as CASSLPGGYEQYF. Variable domain in full (rest from reference TRBV5-1 and TRBJ2-7): KAGVTQTPRYLIKTRGQQVTLSCSPISGHRSVSWYQQTPGQGLQFLFEYFSETQRNKGNFPGRFSGRQFSNSRSEMNVSTLELGDSALYLCASSLPGGYEQYFGPGTRLTVT.

The rearrangement links TRBV19 to TRBJ1-1; D is unresolved. Trimming shortened V by 5 bases and J by 3 bases, and 16 bases separated the two germline ends. Germline V gene lookup returns CDR1 LNHDA and CDR2 SQIVND (reference sequence). CDR3 size: 15 residues. The CDR3 DNA reads as TGTGCCAGTAGTGGGGTCCTGCTCGGGGACACTGAAGCTTTCTTT. Translating it yields CASSGVLLGDTEAFF.

The V call is TRBV27, the J call TRBJ1-3; D perhaps matches TRBD1 (6 bases). The CDR3 is 17 amino acids. Trimming cost V 7 bases and J 0 bases, with 19 bases left between them. Germline loops: CDR1 MNHEY, CDR2 SMNVEV (reference sequence). In DNA form, the CDR3 reads TGTGCCAGCATTGACCACCCGGGACAACTCTCTGGAAACACCATATATTTT. Its protein product is CASIDHPGQLSGNTIYF.

This sequence joins TRBV7-6 and TRBJ2-2; TRBD1 might be the D (6 bases). The V end lost 5 bases, the J end lost 2 bases, and 15 bases lay between the germline ends. In germline, CDR1 is SGHVS, CDR2 FNYEAQ. The length of the CDR3 is 16 residues. The CDR3 DNA reads TGTGCCAGCAGCCCGAGACAGGTCCGTAACACCGGGGAGCTGTTTTTT. Translation gives CASSPRQVRNTGELFF.

The chain combines TRBV19 with TRBJ1-1; 7 positions match TRBD1. The CDR3 is 12 amino acids. The trim removed 6 bases at V and 6 bases at J, leaving 4 bases unmatched. CDR1 and CDR2 (germline): LNHDA, SQIVND (reference sequence). The CDR3 region has the DNA TGTGCCAGTAGCACAGGGGTGGCTGAAGCTTTCTTT. Translation gives CASSTGVAEAFF.

The chain recombines TRBV27 with TRBJ1-6; tentatively, D is TRBD1 (6 bases). Between the trimmed V and J ends, which lost 5 bases and 5 bases, there was a span of 25 bases. The CDR3 is 19 amino acids. Germline V gene lookup returns CDR1 MNHEY and CDR2 SMNVEV (reference sequence). CDR3 bases: TGTGCCAGCAGTCCACTATCTGGGGCTAGGGGGTACCATAATTCACCCCTCCACTTT. Translating gives CASSPLSGARGYHNSPLHF.

J is TRBJ2-1 and V is TRBV3-1 (or the pseudogene TRBV3-2), with D possibly matching TRBD1 (5 bases). V shed 1 base and J shed 9 bases, with 16 bases lying between them. Per the germline V gene, CDR1 is LGHDT and CDR2 is YNNKEL (reference sequence). This CDR3 comprises 15 residues. This chain's CDR3 is CASSQVSPGLGEQFF. The CDR3 DNA sequence: TGTGCCAGCAGCCAAGTTTCTCCAGGGTTGGGTGAGCAGTTCTTC.

This clone is a singleton in its sample. The V call is TRBV18, the J call TRBJ2-5; no clear D. V was pared by 3 bases and J by 1 base, with 9 bases between. Looked up from germline, CDR1 is KGHSH and CDR2 is LQKENI. The CDR3 totals 14 residues. The CDR3 region has the DNA TGTGCCAGCTCACCTCTAGGTTTCCAAGAGACCCAGTACTTC. Its protein is CASSPLGFQETQYF. Together with reference TRBV18 and TRBJ2-5, the CDR3 gives the full variable domain: NAGVMQNPRHLVRRRGQEARLRCSPMKGHSHVYWYRQLPEEGLKFMVYLQKENIIDESGMPKERFSAEFPKEGPSILRIQQVVRGDSAAYFCASSPLGFQETQYFGPGTRLLVL.

The chain combines TRBV7-9 with TRBJ1-4, with TRBD1 as a possible D gene (6 bases). V was shortened by 1 base and J by 4 bases, with 16 bases between the two germline ends. The germline CDR1 and CDR2 sequences are SEHNR and FQNEAQ (reference sequence). This CDR3 is built from 17 residues. DNA for the CDR3: TGTGCCAGCAGCTTAGGTCAGACAGGCGGACTTAATGAAAAACTGTTTTTT. This gives the protein CASSLGQTGGLNEKLFF. Full variable domain (missing parts from reference TRBV7-9 and TRBJ1-4): DTGVSQNPRHKITKRGQNVTFRCDPISEHNRLYWYRQTLGQGPEFLTYFQNEAQLEKSRLLSDRFSAERPKGSFSTLEIQRTEQGDSAMYLCASSLGQTGGLNEKLFFGSGTQLSVL.

This clone appeared once. The chain links TRBV4-2 to TRBJ1-6; perhaps TRBD1 as D (6 bases). Trimming pared 0 bases from V and 6 bases from J, leaving 12 bases between. The V gene's germline CDR1 is LGHNA and CDR2 YNFKEQ. This CDR3 is 16 amino acids long. The CDR3: CASSQDPGVSNSPLHF. CDR3 nucleotides: TGTGCCAGCAGCCAAGATCCAGGGGTGAGTAATTCACCCCTCCACTTT.

The chain carries TRBV6-6 and TRBJ2-3; perhaps TRBD1 as D (7 bases). The CDR3 is 16 residues long. Germline CDR1 is MNHNY and CDR2 is SVGAGI (reference sequence). V was cut by 6 bases and J by 2 bases, with 18 bases left in between. DNA of the CDR3: TGTGCCAGCAGATTAGATGGAGGGGGCTACACAGATACGCAGTATTTT. This translates into CASRLDGGGYTDTQYF.

V and J are TRBV6-1 and TRBJ2-5; D gene uncertain. V was cut by 1 base and J by 4 bases, with 13 bases left in between. CDR1 and CDR2 (germline): MNHNS, SASEGT. The length of the CDR3 is 15 residues. The CDR3 loop is CASSEGGPVPETQYF. The CDR3 DNA reads as TGTGCCAGCAGTGAAGGCGGCCCCGTGCCAGAGACCCAGTACTTC.

This chain joins TRBV28 and TRBJ1-1; 11 bases fit TRBD1. The CDR3 is 15 amino acids. Trimming cost V 5 bases and J 6 bases; bases outside gene matches: 8. The germline V gene encodes CDR1 MDHEN and CDR2 SYDVKM. CDR3 bases: TGTGCCAGCAGTCCCCCGGGACAGGGGGTCCCTGAAGCTTTCTTT. This translates into CASSPPGQGVPEAFF.

This rearrangement joins TRBV7-2 to TRBJ1-1; D possibly corresponds to TRBD1 (5 bases). Trimming cost V 3 bases and J 3 bases, with 11 bases left between them. Per the germline V gene, CDR1 is SGHTA and CDR2 is FQGNSA. The CDR3 extends over 14 amino acids. DNA for the CDR3: TGTGCCAGCAGCTTGGTTCGGGGGGACACTGAAGCTTTCTTT. It codes for CASSLVRGDTEAFF. Looking up the rest from reference TRBV7-2 and TRBJ1-1 gives the full variable domain: GAGVSQSPSNKVTEKGKDVELRCDPISGHTALYWYRQSLGQGLEFLIYFQGNSAPDKSGLPSDRFSAERTGGSVSTLTIQRTQQEDSAVYLCASSLVRGDTEAFFGQGTRLTVV.

V is TRBV6-5 and J is TRBJ1-1; 7 bases are a match to TRBD1. Germline CDR1 reads MNHEY; CDR2 reads SVGAGI. V trimming: 2 bases; J trimming: 2 bases; junction bases outside the gene matches: 5. CDR3 length equals 15 residues. The CDR3 region is CASSYQDRSNTEAFF. CDR3 bases: TGTGCCAGCAGTTACCAGGACAGGTCCAACACTGAAGCTTTCTTT.

This clone appeared once. The chain combines TRBV5-8 with TRBJ1-2; possible D gene TRBD1, 6 bases. Germline CDR1 is SGHTS and CDR2 is YDEGEE. Trimming took 4 bases from V and 6 from J, leaving 13 bases between them. The CDR3 sequence is 13 residues long. The CDR3 nucleotides are TGTGCCAGCAGCCGGGGACAAACGGATGGCTACACCTTC. Amino acids: CASSRGQTDGYTF.

This chain connects TRBV7-2 to TRBJ2-3; D may be TRBD2 (7 bases). Trimming removed 2 bases at V and 4 bases at J, with 10 bases between. This CDR3 spans 14 amino acids. Looked up from germline, CDR1 is SGHTA and CDR2 is FQGNSA. This CDR3 reads CASSLTGGSDTQYF. CDR3 nucleotide sequence: TGTGCCAGCAGCTTAACGGGGGGCTCAGATACGCAGTATTTT.

This chain joins TRBV7-2 and TRBJ2-7; 9 nucleotides align to TRBD2. This CDR3 comprises 17 residues. V lost 2 bases to trimming and J lost 3 bases; unmatched junction nucleotides: 11. The germline CDR1 and CDR2 sequences are SGHTA and FQGNSA. The CDR3 reads CASSLISGGSILYEQYF. In DNA form, the CDR3 reads TGTGCCAGCAGCTTAATTAGCGGGGGTTCCATACTCTACGAGCAGTACTTC. The complete variable domain, with remaining parts taken from reference TRBV7-2 and TRBJ2-7, reads GAGVSQSPSNKVTEKGKDVELRCDPISGHTALYWYRQSLGQGLEFLIYFQGNSAPDKSGLPSDRFSAERTGGSVSTLTIQRTQQEDSAVYLCASSLISGGSILYEQYFGPGTRLTVT.

The genes are TRBV5-1 and TRBJ2-3; 9 positions match TRBD2. V gave up 0 bases and J gave up 2 bases; unmatched junction bases: 4. Germline V CDR1 and CDR2: SGHRS, YFSETQ. The CDR3 loop spans 16 amino acids. CDR3 region: CASSLALAGTTDTQYF. Written as DNA, the CDR3 is TGCGCCAGCAGCTTGGCTCTAGCGGGGACCACAGATACGCAGTATTTT. Looking up the rest from reference TRBV5-1 and TRBJ2-3 gives the full variable domain: KAGVTQTPRYLIKTRGQQVTLSCSPISGHRSVSWYQQTPGQGLQFLFEYFSETQRNKGNFPGRFSGRQFSNSRSEMNVSTLELGDSALYLCASSLALAGTTDTQYFGPGTRLTVL.